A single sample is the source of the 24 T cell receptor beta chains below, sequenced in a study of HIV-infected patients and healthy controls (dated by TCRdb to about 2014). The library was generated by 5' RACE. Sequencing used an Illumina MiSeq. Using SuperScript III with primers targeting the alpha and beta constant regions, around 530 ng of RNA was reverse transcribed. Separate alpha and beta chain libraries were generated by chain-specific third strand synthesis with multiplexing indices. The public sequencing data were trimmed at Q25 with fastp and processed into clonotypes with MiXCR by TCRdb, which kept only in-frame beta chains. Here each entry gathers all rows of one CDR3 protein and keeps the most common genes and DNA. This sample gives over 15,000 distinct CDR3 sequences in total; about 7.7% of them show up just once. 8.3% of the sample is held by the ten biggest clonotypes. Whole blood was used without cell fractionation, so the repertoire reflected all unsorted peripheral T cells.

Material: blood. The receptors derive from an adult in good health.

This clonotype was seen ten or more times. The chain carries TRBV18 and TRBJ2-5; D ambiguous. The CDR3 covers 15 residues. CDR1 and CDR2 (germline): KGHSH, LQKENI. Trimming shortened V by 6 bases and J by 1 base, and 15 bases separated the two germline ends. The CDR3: CASSPLAGSQETQYF. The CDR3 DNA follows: TGTGCCAGCTCCCCCCTCGCTGGCAGCCAAGAGACCCAGTACTTC.

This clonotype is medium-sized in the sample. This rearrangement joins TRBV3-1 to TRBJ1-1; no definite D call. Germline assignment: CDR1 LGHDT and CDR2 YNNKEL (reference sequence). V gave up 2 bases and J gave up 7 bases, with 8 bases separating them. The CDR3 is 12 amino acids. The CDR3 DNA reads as TGTGCCAGCAGCCAATCGGGCCTTGAAGCTTTCTTT. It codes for CASSQSGLEAFF. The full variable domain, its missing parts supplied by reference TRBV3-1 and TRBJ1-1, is DTAVSQTPKYLVTQMGNDKSIKCEQNLGHDTMYWYKQDSKKFLKIMFSYNNKELIINETVPNRFSPKSPDKAHLNLHINSLELGDSAVYFCASSQSGLEAFFGQGTRLTVV.

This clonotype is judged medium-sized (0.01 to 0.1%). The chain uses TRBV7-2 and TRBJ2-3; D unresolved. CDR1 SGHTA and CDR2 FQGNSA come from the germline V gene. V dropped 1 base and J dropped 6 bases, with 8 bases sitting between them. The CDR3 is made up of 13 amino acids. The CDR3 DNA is TGTGCCAGCAGCTTAGTAGGTCGGGATACGCAGTATTTT. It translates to CASSLVGRDTQYF.

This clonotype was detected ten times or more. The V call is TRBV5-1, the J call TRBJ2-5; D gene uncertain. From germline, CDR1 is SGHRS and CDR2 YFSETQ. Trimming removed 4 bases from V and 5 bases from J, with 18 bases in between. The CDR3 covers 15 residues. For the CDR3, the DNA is TGCGCCAGCAGCGCCCCTGGTAGGGCCGGGGAGACCCAGTACTTC. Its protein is CASSAPGRAGETQYF.

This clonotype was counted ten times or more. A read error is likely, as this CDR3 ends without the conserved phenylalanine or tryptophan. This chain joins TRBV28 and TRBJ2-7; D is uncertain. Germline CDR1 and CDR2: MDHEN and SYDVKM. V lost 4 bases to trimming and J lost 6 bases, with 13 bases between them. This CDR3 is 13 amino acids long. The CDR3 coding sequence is TGTGCCAGCAGTTCTAACGGTAGAGGCGAGCAGTACTTA. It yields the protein CASSSNGRGEQYL.

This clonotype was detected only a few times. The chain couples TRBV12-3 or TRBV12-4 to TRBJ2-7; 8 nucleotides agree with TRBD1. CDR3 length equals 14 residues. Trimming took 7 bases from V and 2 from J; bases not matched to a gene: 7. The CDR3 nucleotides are TGTGCCAGCACTCTCCGGGACAGGACCTACGAGCAGTACTTC. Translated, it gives CASTLRDRTYEQYF.

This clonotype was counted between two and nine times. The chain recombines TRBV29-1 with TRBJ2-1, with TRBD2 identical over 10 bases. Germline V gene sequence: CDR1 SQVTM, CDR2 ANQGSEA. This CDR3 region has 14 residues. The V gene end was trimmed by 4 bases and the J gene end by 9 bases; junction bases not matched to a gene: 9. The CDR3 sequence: CSVASGGAMGEQFF. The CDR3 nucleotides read TGCAGCGTTGCCAGCGGGGGGGCCATGGGTGAGCAGTTCTTC.

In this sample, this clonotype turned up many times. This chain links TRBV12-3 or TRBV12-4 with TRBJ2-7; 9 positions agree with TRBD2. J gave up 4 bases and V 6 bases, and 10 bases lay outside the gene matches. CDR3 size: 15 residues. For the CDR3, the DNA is TGTGCCAGCAGCGATTCACTAGCGGGCGGTTACGAGCAGTACTTC. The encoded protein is CASSDSLAGGYEQYF.

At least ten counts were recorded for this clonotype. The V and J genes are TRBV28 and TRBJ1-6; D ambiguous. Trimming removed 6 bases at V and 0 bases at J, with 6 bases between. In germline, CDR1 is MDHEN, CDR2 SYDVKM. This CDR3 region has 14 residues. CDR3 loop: CASRRSSYNSPLHF. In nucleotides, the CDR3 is TGTGCCAGCAGGCGGAGCTCCTATAATTCACCCCTCCACTTT.

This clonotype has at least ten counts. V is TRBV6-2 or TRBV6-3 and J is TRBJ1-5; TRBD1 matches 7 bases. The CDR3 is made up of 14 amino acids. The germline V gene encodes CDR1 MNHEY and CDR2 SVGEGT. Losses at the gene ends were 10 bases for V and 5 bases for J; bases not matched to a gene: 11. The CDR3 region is CATCQDRVDQPQHF. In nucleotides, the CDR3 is TGTGCCACCTGTCAAGACAGGGTTGATCAGCCCCAGCATTTT.

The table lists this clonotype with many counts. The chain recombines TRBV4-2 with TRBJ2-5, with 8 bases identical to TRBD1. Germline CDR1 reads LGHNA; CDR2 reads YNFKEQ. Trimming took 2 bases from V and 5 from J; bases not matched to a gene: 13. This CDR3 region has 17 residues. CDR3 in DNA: TGTGCCAGCAGCCAAACTGCCGGACAGGGCGTTCAGGAGACCCAGTACTTC. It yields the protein CASSQTAGQGVQETQYF.

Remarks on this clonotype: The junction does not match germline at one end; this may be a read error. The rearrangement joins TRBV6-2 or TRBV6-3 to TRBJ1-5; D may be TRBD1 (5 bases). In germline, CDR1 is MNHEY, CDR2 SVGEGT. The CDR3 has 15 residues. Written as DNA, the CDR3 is TGTGCCAGCAGTAGCCCAGAGGCCACGGGGCAGCCCAAGCATTTT. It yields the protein CASSSPEATGQPKHF.

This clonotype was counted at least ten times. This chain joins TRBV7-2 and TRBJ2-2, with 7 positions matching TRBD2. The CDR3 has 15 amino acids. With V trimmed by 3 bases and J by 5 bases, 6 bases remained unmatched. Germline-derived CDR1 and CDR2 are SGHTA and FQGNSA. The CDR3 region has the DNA TGTGCCAGCAGCTTTGGGGGGGAGAGAACCGGGGAGCTGTTTTTT. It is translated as CASSFGGERTGELFF.

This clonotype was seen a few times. The CDR3 spells CSVVGGLAGLTDTQYF. In DNA, the CDR3 is TGCAGCGTTGTGGGGGGGCTAGCGGGACTCACAGATACGCAGTATTTT. The chain couples TRBV29-1 to TRBJ2-3; 9 bases agree with TRBD2. The trim removed 4 bases at V and 2 bases at J, leaving 10 bases unmatched. The CDR3 is 16 amino acids. Per germline, CDR1 SQVTM and CDR2 ANQGSEA.

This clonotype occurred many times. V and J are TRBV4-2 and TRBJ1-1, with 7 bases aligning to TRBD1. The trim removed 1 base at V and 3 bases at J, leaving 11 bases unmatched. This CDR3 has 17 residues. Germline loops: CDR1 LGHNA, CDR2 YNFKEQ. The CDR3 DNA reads TGTGCCAGCAGCCAAGCACAGGGGACCCCGCTGGACACTGAAGCTTTCTTT. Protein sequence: CASSQAQGTPLDTEAFF.

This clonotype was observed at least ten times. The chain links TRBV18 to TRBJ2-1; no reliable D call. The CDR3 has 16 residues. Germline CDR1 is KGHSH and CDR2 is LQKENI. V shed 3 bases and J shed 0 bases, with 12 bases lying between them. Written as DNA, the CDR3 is TGTGCCAGCTCACCGACTCTCGGCAGCTCCTACAATGAGCAGTTCTTC. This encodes CASSPTLGSSYNEQFF.

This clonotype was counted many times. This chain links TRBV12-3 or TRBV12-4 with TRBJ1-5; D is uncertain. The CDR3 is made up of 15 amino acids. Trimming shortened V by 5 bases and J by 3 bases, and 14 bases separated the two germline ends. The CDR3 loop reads CASSASGNNNQPQHF. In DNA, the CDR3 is TGTGCCAGCAGTGCCTCCGGGAACAACAATCAGCCCCAGCATTTT.

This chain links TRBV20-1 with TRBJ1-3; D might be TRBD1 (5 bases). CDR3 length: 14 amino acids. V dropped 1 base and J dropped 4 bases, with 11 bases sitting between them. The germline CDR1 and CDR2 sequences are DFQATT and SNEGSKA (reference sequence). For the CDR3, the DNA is TGCAGTGCTAGAGTTCAGGGCGCAGGAAACACCATATATTTT. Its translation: CSARVQGAGNTIYF.

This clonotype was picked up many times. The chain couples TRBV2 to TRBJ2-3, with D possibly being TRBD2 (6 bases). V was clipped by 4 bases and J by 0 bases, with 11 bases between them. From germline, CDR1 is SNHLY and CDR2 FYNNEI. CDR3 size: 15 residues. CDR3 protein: CASSVGGSSTDTQYF. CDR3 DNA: TGTGCCAGCAGTGTTGGGGGGTCTAGCACAGATACGCAGTATTTT.

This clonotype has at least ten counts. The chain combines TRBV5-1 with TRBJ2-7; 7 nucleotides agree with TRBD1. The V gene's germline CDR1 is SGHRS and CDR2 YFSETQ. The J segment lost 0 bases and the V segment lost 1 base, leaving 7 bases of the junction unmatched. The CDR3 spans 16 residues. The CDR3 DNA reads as TGCGCCAGCAGCTTGCCGCCGGACAGGAGCTCCTACGAGCAGTACTTC. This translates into CASSLPPDRSSYEQYF.

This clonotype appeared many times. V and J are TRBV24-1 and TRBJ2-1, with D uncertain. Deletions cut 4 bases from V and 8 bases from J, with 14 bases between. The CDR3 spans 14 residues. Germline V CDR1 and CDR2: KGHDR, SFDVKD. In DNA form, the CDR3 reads TGTGCCACCAGTGACCCCTCGAATTCGTATGAGCAGTTCTTC. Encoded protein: CATSDPSNSYEQFF.

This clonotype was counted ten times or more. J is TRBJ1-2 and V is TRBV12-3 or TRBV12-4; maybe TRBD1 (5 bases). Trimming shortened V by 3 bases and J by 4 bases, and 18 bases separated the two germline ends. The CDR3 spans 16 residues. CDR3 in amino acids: CASSFSSGAAVYGYTF. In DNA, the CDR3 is TGTGCCAGCAGTTTCTCTTCCGGGGCGGCCGTCTATGGCTACACCTTC.

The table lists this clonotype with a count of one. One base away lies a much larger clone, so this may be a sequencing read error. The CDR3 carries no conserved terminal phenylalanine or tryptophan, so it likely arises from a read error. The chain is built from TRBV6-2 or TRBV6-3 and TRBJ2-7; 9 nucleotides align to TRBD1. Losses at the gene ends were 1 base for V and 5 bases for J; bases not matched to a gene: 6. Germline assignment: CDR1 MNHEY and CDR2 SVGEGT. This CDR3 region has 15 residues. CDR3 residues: CASSYYGTGSHEQYI. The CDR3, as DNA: TGTGCCAGCAGTTACTACGGGACAGGGTCCCACGAGCAGTACATC.

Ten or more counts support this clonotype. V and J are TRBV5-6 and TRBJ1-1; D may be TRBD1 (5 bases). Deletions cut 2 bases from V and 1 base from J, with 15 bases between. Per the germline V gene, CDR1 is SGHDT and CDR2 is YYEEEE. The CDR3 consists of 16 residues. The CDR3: CASSFQGARPNTEAFF. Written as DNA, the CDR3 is TGTGCCAGCAGCTTCCAGGGAGCACGACCGAACACTGAAGCTTTCTTT. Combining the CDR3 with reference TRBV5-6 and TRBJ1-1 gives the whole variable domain DAGVTQSPTHLIKTRGQQVTLRCSPKSGHDTVSWYQQALGQGPQFIFQYYEEEERQRGNFPDRFSGHQFPNYSSELNVNALLLGDSALYLCASSFQGARPNTEAFFGQGTRLTVV.